These 10 T cell receptor beta chains originate from one sample sequenced in a study of blood T cell repertoires in COVID-19. Generated by immunoSEQ multiplex PCR, the TCRdb table keeps only in-frame clones and is missing some. This table has 100,000 to 130,000 clones, about 85% appearing once. The sequenced sample was peripheral blood. These receptors all stem from a woman in her seventies with acute or convalescent COVID-19.

This rearrangement joins TRBV28 to TRBJ2-6, with 7 bases that match TRBD1. Germline V CDR1 and CDR2: MDHEN, SYDVKM. The CDR3 is 17 amino acids. With V trimmed by 5 bases and J by 3 bases, 10 bases remained unmatched. The chain's CDR3 is CASSKTGSSFGANVLTF. DNA of the CDR3: TGTGCCAGCAGTAAGACAGGGTCTTCCTTTGGGGCCAACGTCCTGACTTTC.

The chain joins TRBV18 to TRBJ1-6; TRBD1 agrees at 7 bases. Germline V gene lookup returns CDR1 KGHSH and CDR2 LQKENI. The CDR3 has 17 residues. V shed 1 base and J 8 bases; nucleotides not matched to a gene: 11. In DNA, the CDR3 is TGTGCCAGCTCACCACTGGTGGCAGGGGGTATTGATTCACCCCTCCACTTT. Its protein is CASSPLVAGGIDSPLHF.

The rearrangement uses TRBV3-1 (or the pseudogene TRBV3-2) and TRBJ2-2; 7 bases match TRBD1. V was pared by 0 bases and J by 4 bases, with 8 bases of the junction left unmatched. This CDR3 is built from 17 residues. Germline V CDR1 and CDR2: LGHDT, YNNKEL (reference sequence). The CDR3 spells CASSQEPRDRSTGELFF. CDR3 nucleotides: TGTGCCAGCAGCCAAGAGCCCCGGGACAGAAGCACCGGGGAGCTGTTTTTT.

This rearrangement joins TRBV7-7 to TRBJ2-1; 10 positions agree with TRBD2. The length of the CDR3 is 15 residues. Trimming cost V 5 bases and J 9 bases; bases outside gene matches: 10. CDR1 and CDR2 from the germline V gene are SSHAT and FNYEAQ (reference sequence). The CDR3 loop is CASSMNLAGGGEQFF. The CDR3 coding sequence is TGTGCCAGCAGCATGAATTTAGCGGGAGGAGGTGAGCAGTTCTTC.

The J gene is TRBJ2-2, the V gene TRBV28; 7 bases are a match to TRBD2. J gave up 5 bases and V 5 bases, and 8 bases lay outside the gene matches. The CDR3 totals 15 residues. Looked up from germline, CDR1 is MDHEN and CDR2 is SYDVKM. CDR3 coding DNA: TGTGCCAGCAGTACACCGCTGGGAGGGACCGGGGAGCTGTTTTTT. Translated, it gives CASSTPLGGTGELFF.

This chain connects TRBV25-1 to TRBJ2-3; 7 nucleotides agree with TRBD1. Germline assignment: CDR1 MGHDK and CDR2 SYGVNS. This CDR3 is built from 13 residues. With 6 bases clipped from V and 2 bases from J, the junction kept 2 bases outside the gene matches. Written as DNA, the CDR3 is TGTGCCAGCAGGGGGACAGTCACAGATACGCAGTATTTT. It specifies CASRGTVTDTQYF.

V and J are TRBV6-2 or TRBV6-3 and TRBJ2-1; 14 nucleotides match TRBD2. Germline V gene lookup returns CDR1 MNHEY and CDR2 SVGEGT. V gave up 5 bases and J gave up 10 bases; unmatched junction bases: 16. This CDR3 spans 18 amino acids. Here the CDR3 DNA reads TGTGCCAGCAGTAAACGACTAGCGGGGGGGCGAAGGGCCGGGGAGCAGTTCTTC. This encodes CASSKRLAGGRRAGEQFF.

The rearrangement links TRBV28 to TRBJ1-1; 8 bases line up with TRBD1. The CDR3 sequence is 15 residues long. CDR1 and CDR2 (germline): MDHEN, SYDVKM. V trimming: 8 bases; J trimming: 0 bases; junction bases outside the gene matches: 8. The CDR3 here is CASGTGGRLNTEAFF. Here the CDR3 DNA reads TGTGCCAGCGGTACAGGGGGGCGCTTGAACACTGAAGCTTTCTTT.

V is TRBV6-2 or TRBV6-3 and J is TRBJ1-6; the D is unclear. In germline, CDR1 is MNHEY, CDR2 SVGEGT. The CDR3 runs 13 residues. V was shortened by 2 bases and J by 11 bases, with 10 bases between the two germline ends. CDR3 amino acids: CASSYELLTPLHF. In DNA, the CDR3 is TGTGCCAGCAGTTACGAGCTGTTGACACCCCTCCACTTT.

The chain has TRBV5-1 and TRBJ2-1, with 8 bases matching TRBD2. Germline V gene data show CDR1 as SGHRS and CDR2 as YFSETQ. J lost 4 bases, V lost 3 bases, and 6 bases had no gene match. The CDR3 sequence is 15 residues long. The CDR3 loop reads CASSWLSGSYNEQFF. CDR3 nucleotides: TGCGCCAGCAGCTGGTTGAGCGGGAGTTACAATGAGCAGTTCTTC.